This T cell receptor (beta chain) was identified during a study of T cell changes during pregnancy in multiple sclerosis. The CDR3 extends over 16 amino acids. Method: immunoSEQ multiplex PCR; TCRdb's copy keeps in-frame clones and lacks some. The sample lists around 120,000 clones; 90% to 95% were seen once. The sample consisted of peripheral blood, taken after pregnancy. The source of this sequence is a female donor with multiple sclerosis, enrolled in a pregnancy study. V usage is TRBV21-1 and J usage is TRBJ1-5. TRBV21-1 is described as a pseudogene. CDR3 nucleotide sequence: TGTGCCAGCAGCAAAGAAGGGGGGGGCCTTAATCAGCCCCAGCATTTT. Protein product: CASSKEGGGLNQPQHF.